Sequencing of this TCR beta chain was carried out in a study of T cells in Graves' hyperthyroidism and ophthalmopathy. Study observations and caveats: Most expanded thyroid clonotypes above 0.001 also appeared in blood.

Concerning this clonotype: Its specificity is unknown.

From RNA transcripts, TCR beta CDR3 regions were amplified. RT-PCR in the first round (using the HTBI primer set) targeted the TCR CDR3. From the multiplex PCR reads, TCRdb called clonotypes with MiXCR, one entry per CDR3 protein. The sample carries fewer than 750,000 distinct CDR3 sequences, roughly 50% recorded once. The ends were cut back, 4 bases at V and 4 bases at J, with 12 bases in the middle. From germline, CDR1 is SGHTA and CDR2 FQGNSA. This CDR3 is 14 amino acids long. The receptor was derived from a woman under 30 with Graves' hyperthyroidism. The sequenced sample consisted of peripheral blood or thyroid tissue (not recorded which). The V and J genes are TRBV7-2 and TRBJ2-3; weak D call: TRBD2 (5 bases). The CDR3 loop is CASSSRTHSDTQYF. The CDR3 coding sequence is TGTGCCAGCAGCTCACGGACTCACTCAGATACGCAGTATTTT.